A single sample is the source of the 30 T cell receptor beta chains below, sequenced in a study of blood T cell repertoires in COVID-19 (dated by TCRdb to the early 2020s). Library method: the immunoSEQ multiplex PCR assay. Entries here come from immuneACCESS through TCRdb and include only in-frame sequences with V and J called. Some clones fail to appear in such tables; in the studies checked, an unresolved V gene covers under half of the shortfall, and the cause of the remainder is unknown. In all, the sample holds approximately 46,000 clones, and about 85% of those were seen once. About 6.5% of the sample lies in the top ten. Sequenced input: peripheral blood. Source of these receptors: a man in his 60s with acute or convalescent COVID-19.

The gene calls are TRBV29-1 and TRBJ2-3, with TRBD2 as a possible D gene (6 bases). Trimming left V 4 bases short and J 4 bases short, with 12 bases between. Germline V gives CDR1 SQVTM, CDR2 ANQGSEA. This CDR3 comprises 13 residues. In DNA, the CDR3 is TGCAGCGTTGGACTTGCGGGGTCAGATACGCAGTATTTT. Translation gives CSVGLAGSDTQYF.

This clone was observed a single time. The chain is built from TRBV15 and TRBJ1-4, with unresolved D. Germline assignment: CDR1 LNHNV and CDR2 YYDKDF (reference sequence). This CDR3 has 15 residues. Trimming stripped 0 bases from V and 8 bases from J, with 13 bases between. CDR3 sequence (DNA): TGTGCCACCAGCAGAGATGCAGGACTGAGGGAAAAACTGTTTTTT. Translation gives CATSRDAGLREKLFF.

This chain links TRBV11-2 with TRBJ2-3; the D gene is possibly TRBD2 (7 bases). V gave up 5 bases and J gave up 4 bases, with 19 bases separating them. Germline assignment: CDR1 SGHAT and CDR2 FQNNGV. There are 16 residues in the CDR3. The chain's CDR3 is CASSPRGRGWADTQYF. In DNA, the CDR3 is TGTGCCAGCAGCCCTAGGGGGAGGGGGTGGGCAGATACGCAGTATTTT.

The chain links TRBV18 to TRBJ2-7; 11 nucleotides match TRBD2. This CDR3 has 16 amino acids. CDR1 is KGHSH, CDR2 LQKENI, per germline. V lost 0 bases, J lost 2 bases, and 3 bases stayed unmatched. CDR3: CASSPPGSGRAYEQYF. The CDR3 nucleotides are TGTGCCAGCTCACCACCGGGTAGCGGGAGGGCCTACGAGCAGTACTTC.

The chain links TRBV15 to TRBJ1-2; D is ambiguous. V dropped 1 base and J dropped 1 base, with 7 bases sitting between them. Looked up from germline, CDR1 is LNHNV and CDR2 is YYDKDF (reference sequence). CDR3 size: 14 residues. The CDR3 bases are TGTGCCACCAGCAGAGGCGGGGTTAACTATGGCTACACCTTC. Translating gives CATSRGGVNYGYTF.

The chain is built from TRBV28 and TRBJ1-6, with 7 bases that match TRBD1. Germline CDR1 and CDR2: MDHEN and SYDVKM. The V gene end was trimmed by 5 bases and the J gene end by 10 bases; junction bases not matched to a gene: 5. This CDR3 has 13 amino acids. CDR3 residues: CASSPDRVSPLHF. The CDR3 DNA follows: TGTGCCAGCAGTCCTGACAGGGTCTCACCCCTCCACTTT.

This clone showed up just a few times. The chain links TRBV5-1 to TRBJ1-1; maybe TRBD1 (6 bases). The CDR3 runs 14 residues. The V and J ends lost 7 bases and 0 bases respectively, with 13 bases between them. Germline assignment: CDR1 SGHRS and CDR2 YFSETQ. The DNA for the CDR3 is TGCGCCAGCGCCTTAGACAGGCTGAACACTGAAGCTTTCTTT. The encoded protein is CASALDRLNTEAFF.

The chain is built from TRBV5-1 and TRBJ2-7; 8 nucleotides agree with TRBD2. The length of the CDR3 is 15 residues. Germline CDR1 is SGHRS and CDR2 is YFSETQ. J lost 6 bases, V lost 0 bases, and 8 bases had no gene match. As DNA, the CDR3 is TGCGCCAGCAGCTTGGTTACAGCGGGAGTTCCCGAGCAGTACTTC. This translates into CASSLVTAGVPEQYF.

The chain combines TRBV28 with TRBJ1-5; 7 nucleotides agree with TRBD1. J was trimmed by 4 bases and V by 6 bases; bases with no gene match: 6. The germline gives CDR1 MDHEN, CDR2 SYDVKM. The CDR3 length is 14 residues. The CDR3 DNA is TGTGCCAGCAGCAAAGACAGGGAAAATCAGCCCCAGCATTTT. It is translated as CASSKDRENQPQHF.

This sequence joins TRBV4-1 and TRBJ2-1, with D perhaps TRBD1 (5 bases). Trimming stripped 1 base from V and 0 bases from J, with 16 bases between. Germline loops: CDR1 MGHRA, CDR2 YSYEKL. This CDR3 has 18 amino acids. The CDR3 loop is CASSQGPLTDSSYNEQFF. The CDR3 DNA follows: TGCGCCAGCAGCCAAGGTCCTTTGACCGACAGCTCCTACAATGAGCAGTTCTTC.

This clone has only a few counts. The chain has TRBV5-1 and TRBJ2-6, with a weak D call TRBD1 (6 bases). The germline V and J ends were trimmed by 5 bases and 2 bases, with 14 bases remaining between them. The CDR3 has 16 amino acids. Germline loops: CDR1 SGHRS, CDR2 YFSETQ. CDR3 nucleotide sequence: TGCGCCAGCAGGCTAGTAGGGGGTGCTGGGGCCAACGTCCTGACTTTC. Translating gives CASRLVGGAGANVLTF.

This chain uses TRBV27 with TRBJ2-6; D possibly corresponds to TRBD1 (5 bases). From germline, CDR1 is MNHEY and CDR2 SMNVEV (reference sequence). This CDR3 contains 15 residues. V lost 8 bases to trimming and J lost 2 bases, with 13 bases between them. CDR3 DNA: TGTGCCAGCCTGTCTCTAGGGGCTGGGGCCAACGTCCTGACTTTC. Its translation is CASLSLGAGANVLTF.

The chain has TRBV5-1 and TRBJ2-1; 7 nucleotides match TRBD2. The CDR3 totals 15 residues. Germline trimming cut 5 bases from V and 4 bases from J; bases unmatched to any gene: 9. Germline CDR1 SGHRS, CDR2 YFSETQ. Here the CDR3 DNA reads TGCGCCAGCAGTACCGGGAGCGGGATTTACAATGAGCAGTTCTTC. Protein sequence: CASSTGSGIYNEQFF.

Only a few counts were recorded for this clone. V gene TRBV27 combines with J gene TRBJ2-6; tentatively, D is TRBD2 (6 bases). Germline values: CDR1 MNHEY, CDR2 SMNVEV (reference sequence). The CDR3 length is 15 residues. V lost 6 bases to trimming and J lost 0 bases, with 9 bases between them. The CDR3 loop reads CASRPGGSGANVLTF. The CDR3 coding sequence is TGTGCCAGCAGGCCCGGGGGCTCTGGGGCCAACGTCCTGACTTTC.

This clone was observed a few times. V and J are TRBV27 and TRBJ2-3; 7 bases line up with TRBD2. The length of the CDR3 is 14 residues. V dropped 5 bases and J dropped 2; count of bases not matched to a gene: 4. The germline CDR1 and CDR2 sequences are MNHEY and SMNVEV (reference sequence). This CDR3 is CASSQRDPTDTQYF. The CDR3 DNA reads as TGTGCCAGCAGTCAGCGGGACCCCACAGATACGCAGTATTTT.

CDR3 bases: TGTGCCAGCAGCTTGGTCGGCGGGAGGTCAGATACGCAGTATTTT. It codes for CASSLVGGRSDTQYF. The chain is built from TRBV5-4 and TRBJ2-3, with 8 nucleotides matching TRBD2. The J segment lost 4 bases and the V segment lost 0 bases, leaving 4 bases of the junction unmatched. The CDR3 runs 15 residues. The germline CDR1 and CDR2 sequences are SGHNT and YYREEE (reference sequence). The full variable domain, rest sourced from reference TRBV5-4 and TRBJ2-3, is ETGVTQSPTHLIKTRGQQVTLRCSSQSGHNTVSWYQQALGQGPQFIFQYYREEENGRGNFPPRFSGLQFPNYSSELNVNALELDDSALYLCASSLVGGRSDTQYFGPGTRLTVL.

The V gene is TRBV5-8, the J gene TRBJ2-3; 13 bases are shared with TRBD2. Trimming removed 8 bases from V and 5 bases from J; junction bases left unmatched: 8. Germline CDR1 reads SGHTS; CDR2 reads YDEGEE. This CDR3 is 15 amino acids long. This CDR3 reads CASKLAGGPVDTQYF. The CDR3 coding sequence is TGTGCCAGTAAACTAGCGGGAGGGCCTGTAGATACGCAGTATTTT.

The gene calls are TRBV30 and TRBJ2-7; the match to TRBD1 covers 7 bases. Germline trimming cut 8 bases from V and 5 bases from J; bases unmatched to any gene: 9. The CDR3 runs 12 residues. Germline CDR1 and CDR2: GTSNPN and SVGIG (reference sequence). In DNA form, the CDR3 reads TGTGCCGGGCGACAGGGTGCTAACGAGCAGTACTTC. Translating gives CAGRQGANEQYF. The whole variable domain, remainder taken from reference TRBV30 and TRBJ2-7, is SQTIHQWPATLVQPVGSPLSLECTVEGTSNPNLYWYRQAAGRGLQLLFYSVGIGQISSEVPQNLSASRPQDRQFILSSKKLLLSDSGFYLCAGRQGANEQYFGPGTRLTVT.

This sequence joins TRBV2 and TRBJ1-2; 7 nucleotides line up with TRBD1. The germline CDR1 and CDR2 sequences are SNHLY and FYNNEI. The CDR3 has 15 residues. V was clipped by 6 bases and J by 1 base; unmatched bases: 8. The CDR3 coding sequence is TGTGCCAGCAGCCGACAGGGAACAAATAACTATGGCTACACCTTC. Translating gives CASSRQGTNNYGYTF.

This clone was found once. The chain uses TRBV11-3 and TRBJ2-2; 9 positions agree with TRBD2. The length of the CDR3 is 16 residues. Unmatched junction bases numbered 7, after V lost 7 bases and J lost 1 base. The V gene's germline CDR1 is SGHNT and CDR2 YENEEA. In DNA, the CDR3 is TGTGCCAGCACCGACCGACTAGCGGAGAACACCGGGGAGCTGTTTTTT. Amino acid sequence: CASTDRLAENTGELFF.

The chain uses TRBV7-6 and TRBJ2-1; 10 positions agree with TRBD2. V shed 4 bases, J shed 6 bases, and the junction held 6 bases outside the gene matches. The germline V gene has CDR1 SGHVS and CDR2 FNYEAQ. The CDR3 is made up of 15 amino acids. The CDR3 sequence: CASSYLAGERNEQFF. CDR3 nucleotides: TGTGCCAGCAGCTACCTAGCGGGAGAGCGCAATGAGCAGTTCTTC.

The chain uses TRBV28 and TRBJ2-7; 8 bases fit TRBD2. Germline assignment: CDR1 MDHEN and CDR2 SYDVKM. The V and J ends lost 8 bases and 0 bases, in that order; junction bases with no gene match: 12. The CDR3 consists of 16 residues. The CDR3 DNA reads as TGTGCCAGCTCCCCCGGGGGGGTAGCGGGCTCCTACGAGCAGTACTTC. Translating gives CASSPGGVAGSYEQYF.

This rearrangement joins TRBV7-8 to TRBJ2-4, with TRBD1 matching 10 bases. Germline V gene sequence: CDR1 SGHVS, CDR2 FQNEAQ. CDR3 length equals 20 residues. J gave up 0 bases and V 5 bases, and 16 bases lay outside the gene matches. The CDR3 nucleotides are TGTGCCAGCAGCCCAGAGGGTGGGACAGGGGCCAAACAAGCCAAAAACATTCAGTACTTC. Its protein product is CASSPEGGTGAKQAKNIQYF.

This clone has only one observation. This chain links TRBV28 with TRBJ1-4, with a weak D call TRBD1 (5 bases). Germline V gene sequence: CDR1 MDHEN, CDR2 SYDVKM. V was shortened by 8 bases and J by 6 bases, with 13 bases between the two germline ends. The CDR3 contains 13 residues. The CDR3 DNA is TGTGCCAGCGCGGGGCCCGGAGATGAAAAACTGTTTTTT. Amino acid sequence: CASAGPGDEKLFF. The entire variable domain, with the rest obtained from reference TRBV28 and TRBJ1-4, is as follows: DVKVTQSSRYLVKRTGEKVFLECVQDMDHENMFWYRQDPGLGLRLIYFSYDVKMKEKGDIPEGYSVSREKKERFSLILESASTNQTSMYLCASAGPGDEKLFFGSGTQLSVL.

The chain couples TRBV7-9 to TRBJ2-7, with 7 bases matching TRBD2. The CDR3 is 13 residues long. The junction had 4 bases not matched to a gene; V was cut back by 3 bases and J by 5 bases. CDR1 is SEHNR and CDR2 is FQNEAQ in the germline V gene (reference sequence). CDR3 sequence reads: CASSFAGVNEQYF. In DNA, the CDR3 is TGTGCCAGCAGCTTCGCGGGAGTGAACGAGCAGTACTTC.

The CDR3 coding sequence is TGTGCCAGTACTCTCCCCCTAACAGGGGACAATGAGCAGTTCTTC. This codes for CASTLPLTGDNEQFF. This chain joins TRBV19 and TRBJ2-1; 7 nucleotides line up with TRBD1. This CDR3 has 15 amino acids. CDR1 and CDR2 (germline): LNHDA, SQIVND (reference sequence). The V and J ends lost 7 bases and 5 bases, in that order; junction bases with no gene match: 11.

The chain combines TRBV28 with TRBJ2-5; possible D gene TRBD1, 6 bases. V shed 7 bases and J shed 7 bases, with 16 bases lying between them. The germline V gene has CDR1 MDHEN and CDR2 SYDVKM. The CDR3 totals 13 residues. This CDR3 reads CASTLPGDGTQYF. CDR3 DNA sequence: TGTGCCAGCACCCTCCCAGGGGATGGGACCCAGTACTTC.

The rearrangement joins TRBV7-9 to TRBJ2-1; 13 bases match TRBD2. The CDR3 runs 15 residues. Per germline, CDR1 SEHNR and CDR2 FQNEAQ (reference sequence). With V trimmed by 7 bases and J by 7 bases, 7 bases remained unmatched. CDR3 DNA sequence: TGTGCCAGCACCCGACTAGCGGGAGGTGGTAATGAGCAGTTCTTC. Its protein product is CASTRLAGGGNEQFF.

Only one count was recorded for this clone. This chain joins TRBV11-1 and TRBJ1-6, with D perhaps matching TRBD1 (5 bases). The CDR3 has 16 residues. Germline V gene data show CDR1 as SGHAT and CDR2 as FQDESV (reference sequence). Trimming pared 5 bases from V and 0 bases from J, leaving 11 bases between. The CDR3 reads CASSRDSRSYNSPLHF. The CDR3 DNA is TGTGCCAGCAGCCGAGACAGCCGCTCCTATAATTCACCCCTCCACTTT.

The V call is TRBV28, the J call TRBJ1-4; no clear D. Between the trimmed V and J ends, which lost 11 bases and 7 bases, there was a span of 20 bases. The CDR3 length is 14 residues. From germline, CDR1 is MDHEN and CDR2 SYDVKM. This CDR3 is CAGSFLGSGEKLFF. DNA for the CDR3: TGTGCCGGCTCCTTTTTGGGGAGCGGTGAAAAACTGTTTTTT.